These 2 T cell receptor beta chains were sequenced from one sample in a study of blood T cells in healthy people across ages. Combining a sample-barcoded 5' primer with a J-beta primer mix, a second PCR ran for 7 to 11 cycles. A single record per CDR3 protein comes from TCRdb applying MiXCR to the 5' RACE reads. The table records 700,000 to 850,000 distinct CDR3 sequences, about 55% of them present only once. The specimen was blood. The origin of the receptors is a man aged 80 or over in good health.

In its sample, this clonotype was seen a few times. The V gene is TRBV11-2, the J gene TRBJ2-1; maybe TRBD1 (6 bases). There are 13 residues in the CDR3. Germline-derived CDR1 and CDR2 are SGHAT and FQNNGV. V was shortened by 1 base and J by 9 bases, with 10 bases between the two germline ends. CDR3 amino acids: CASSLVVGGEQFF. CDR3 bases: TGTGCCAGCAGCTTAGTTGTAGGGGGTGAGCAGTTCTTC.

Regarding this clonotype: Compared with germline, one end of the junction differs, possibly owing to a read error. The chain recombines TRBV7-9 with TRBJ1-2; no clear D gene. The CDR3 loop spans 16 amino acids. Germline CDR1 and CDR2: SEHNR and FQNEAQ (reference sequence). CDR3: CAGSVTVPGTNYGYTF. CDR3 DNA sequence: TGTGCCGGCAGCGTAACTGTCCCGGGGACTAACTATGGCTACACCTTC.